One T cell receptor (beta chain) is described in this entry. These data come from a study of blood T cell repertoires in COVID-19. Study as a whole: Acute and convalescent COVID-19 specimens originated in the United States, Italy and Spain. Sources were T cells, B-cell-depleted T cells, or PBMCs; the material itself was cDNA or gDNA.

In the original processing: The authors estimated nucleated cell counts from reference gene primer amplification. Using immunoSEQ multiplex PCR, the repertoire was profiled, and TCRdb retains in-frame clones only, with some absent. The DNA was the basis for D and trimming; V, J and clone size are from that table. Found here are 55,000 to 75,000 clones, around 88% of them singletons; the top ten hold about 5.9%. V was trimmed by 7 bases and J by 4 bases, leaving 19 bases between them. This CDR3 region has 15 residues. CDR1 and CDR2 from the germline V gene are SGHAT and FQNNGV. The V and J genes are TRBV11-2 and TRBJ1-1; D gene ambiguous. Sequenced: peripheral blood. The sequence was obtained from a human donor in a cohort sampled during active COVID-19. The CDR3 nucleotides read TGTGCCAGCACCAAATTAGTAACCACGGGCACTGAAGCTTTCTTT. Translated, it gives CASTKLVTTGTEAFF.